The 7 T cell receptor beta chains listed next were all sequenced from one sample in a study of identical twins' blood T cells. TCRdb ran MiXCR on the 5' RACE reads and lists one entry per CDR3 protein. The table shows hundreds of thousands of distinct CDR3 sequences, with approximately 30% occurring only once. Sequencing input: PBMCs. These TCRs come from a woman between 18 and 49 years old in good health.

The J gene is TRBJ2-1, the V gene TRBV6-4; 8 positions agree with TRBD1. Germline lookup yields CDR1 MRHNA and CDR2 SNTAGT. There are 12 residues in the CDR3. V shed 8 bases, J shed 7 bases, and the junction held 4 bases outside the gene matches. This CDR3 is CASQGARNEQFF. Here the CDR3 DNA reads TGTGCCAGCCAGGGGGCGAGGAATGAGCAGTTCTTC.

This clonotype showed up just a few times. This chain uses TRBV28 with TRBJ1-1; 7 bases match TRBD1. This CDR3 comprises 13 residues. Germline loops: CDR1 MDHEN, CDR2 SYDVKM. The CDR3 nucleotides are TGTGCATCCAACAGGGGCCTGGGCACTGAAGCTTTCTTT. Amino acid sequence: CASNRGLGTEAFF.

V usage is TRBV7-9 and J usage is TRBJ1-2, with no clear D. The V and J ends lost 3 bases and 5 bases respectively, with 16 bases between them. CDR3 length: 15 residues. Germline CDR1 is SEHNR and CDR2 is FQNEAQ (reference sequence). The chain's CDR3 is CASSFGSFGPYGYTF. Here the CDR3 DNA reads TGTGCCAGCAGCTTTGGCTCATTCGGGCCTTATGGCTACACCTTC.

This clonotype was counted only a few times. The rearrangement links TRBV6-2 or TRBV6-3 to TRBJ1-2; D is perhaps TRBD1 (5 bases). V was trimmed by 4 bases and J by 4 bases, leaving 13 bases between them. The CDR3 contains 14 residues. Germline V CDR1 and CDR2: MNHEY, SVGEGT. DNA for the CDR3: TGTGCCAGCAGTTTCGGCAGGGAAGGCTATGGCTACACCTTC. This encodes CASSFGREGYGYTF.

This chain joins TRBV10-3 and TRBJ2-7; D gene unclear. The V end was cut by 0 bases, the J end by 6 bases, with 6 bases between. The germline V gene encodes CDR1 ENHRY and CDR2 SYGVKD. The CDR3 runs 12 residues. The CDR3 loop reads CAISESSTEQYF. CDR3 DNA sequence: TGTGCCATCAGTGAGTCGTCTACCGAGCAGTACTTC.

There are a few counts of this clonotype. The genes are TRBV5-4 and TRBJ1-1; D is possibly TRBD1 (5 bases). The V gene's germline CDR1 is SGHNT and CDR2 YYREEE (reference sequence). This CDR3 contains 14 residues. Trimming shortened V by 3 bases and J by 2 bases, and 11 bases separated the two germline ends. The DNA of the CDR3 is TGTGCCAGCAGCTCGACAGCTTCTAACACTGAAGCTTTCTTT. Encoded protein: CASSSTASNTEAFF. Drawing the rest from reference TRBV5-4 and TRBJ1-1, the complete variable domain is ETGVTQSPTHLIKTRGQQVTLRCSSQSGHNTVSWYQQALGQGPQFIFQYYREEENGRGNFPPRFSGLQFPNYSSELNVNALELDDSALYLCASSSTASNTEAFFGQGTRLTVV.

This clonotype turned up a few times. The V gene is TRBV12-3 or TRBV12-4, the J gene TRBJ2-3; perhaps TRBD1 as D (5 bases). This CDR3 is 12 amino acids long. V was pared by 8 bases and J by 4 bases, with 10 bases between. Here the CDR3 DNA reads TGTGCCAGCCGTGGGGCCGCAGATACGCAGTATTTT. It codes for CASRGAADTQYF.